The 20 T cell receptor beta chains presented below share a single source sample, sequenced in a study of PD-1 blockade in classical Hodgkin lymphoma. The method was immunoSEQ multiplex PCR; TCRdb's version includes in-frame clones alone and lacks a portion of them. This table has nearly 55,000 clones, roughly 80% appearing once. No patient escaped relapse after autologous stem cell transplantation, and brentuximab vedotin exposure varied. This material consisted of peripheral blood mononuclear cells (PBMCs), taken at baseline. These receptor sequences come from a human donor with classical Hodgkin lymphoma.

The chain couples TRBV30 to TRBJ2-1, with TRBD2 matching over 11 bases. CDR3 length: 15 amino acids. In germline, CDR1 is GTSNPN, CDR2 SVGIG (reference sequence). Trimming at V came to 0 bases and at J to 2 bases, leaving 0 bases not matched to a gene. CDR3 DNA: TGTGCCTGGAGTGTACTAGCGGGAGCCTACAATGAGCAGTTCTTC. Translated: CAWSVLAGAYNEQFF.

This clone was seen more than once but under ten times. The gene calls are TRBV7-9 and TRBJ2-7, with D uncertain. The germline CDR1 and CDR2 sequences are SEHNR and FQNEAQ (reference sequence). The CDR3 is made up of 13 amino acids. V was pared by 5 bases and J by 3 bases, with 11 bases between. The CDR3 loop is CASSGEEIYEQYV. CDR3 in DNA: TGTGCCAGCAGCGGCGAAGAGATCTACGAGCAGTACGTC.

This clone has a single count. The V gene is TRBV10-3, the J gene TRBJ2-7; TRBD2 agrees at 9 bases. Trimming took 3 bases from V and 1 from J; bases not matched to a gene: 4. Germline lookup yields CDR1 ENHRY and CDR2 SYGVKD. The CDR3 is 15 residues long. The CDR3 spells CAISDASGASYEQYF. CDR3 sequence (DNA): TGTGCCATCAGTGATGCTAGCGGGGCTTCCTACGAGCAGTACTTC.

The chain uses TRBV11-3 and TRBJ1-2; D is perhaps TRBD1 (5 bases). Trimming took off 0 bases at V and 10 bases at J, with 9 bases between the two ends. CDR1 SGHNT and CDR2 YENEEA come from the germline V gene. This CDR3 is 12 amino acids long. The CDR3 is CASSLETDVYTF. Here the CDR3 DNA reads TGTGCCAGCAGCTTAGAGACAGATGTCTACACCTTC.

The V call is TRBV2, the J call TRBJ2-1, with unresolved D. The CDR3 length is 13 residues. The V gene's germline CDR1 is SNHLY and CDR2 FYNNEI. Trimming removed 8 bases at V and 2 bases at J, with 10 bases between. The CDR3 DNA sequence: TGTGCCAGCGTTGTTAGGGCCTACAATGAGCAGTTCTTC. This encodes CASVVRAYNEQFF.

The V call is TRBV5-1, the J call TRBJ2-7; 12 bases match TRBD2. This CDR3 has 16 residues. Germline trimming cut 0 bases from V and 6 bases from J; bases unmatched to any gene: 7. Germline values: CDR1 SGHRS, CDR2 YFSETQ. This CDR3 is CASSLGASGRAGEQYF. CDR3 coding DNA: TGCGCCAGCAGCTTGGGGGCTAGCGGGAGGGCGGGCGAGCAGTACTTC.

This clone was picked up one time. The CDR3 reads CASSQGSQYTDTQYF. CDR3 nucleotide sequence: TGCGCCAGCAGCCAAGGTAGTCAATACACAGATACGCAGTATTTT. This chain uses TRBV4-3 with TRBJ2-3; no reliable D call. This CDR3 comprises 15 residues. The V gene lost 1 base and the J gene lost 2 bases, with 10 bases spanning the gap. CDR1 is LGHNA, CDR2 YSLEER, per germline.

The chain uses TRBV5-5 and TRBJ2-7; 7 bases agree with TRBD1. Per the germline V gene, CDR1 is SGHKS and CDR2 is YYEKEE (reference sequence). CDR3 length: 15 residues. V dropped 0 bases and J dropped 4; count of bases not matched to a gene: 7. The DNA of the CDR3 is TGTGCCAGCAGCTTGGTTTGGGACAGCCGGTACGAGCAGTACGTC. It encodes CASSLVWDSRYEQYV.

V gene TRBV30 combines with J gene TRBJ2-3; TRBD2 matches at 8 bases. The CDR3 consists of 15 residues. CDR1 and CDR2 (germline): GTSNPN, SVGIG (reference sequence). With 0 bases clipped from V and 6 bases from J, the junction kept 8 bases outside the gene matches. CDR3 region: CAWSVLAGGWDTQYF. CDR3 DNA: TGTGCCTGGAGTGTACTGGCGGGAGGTTGGGATACGCAGTATTTT.

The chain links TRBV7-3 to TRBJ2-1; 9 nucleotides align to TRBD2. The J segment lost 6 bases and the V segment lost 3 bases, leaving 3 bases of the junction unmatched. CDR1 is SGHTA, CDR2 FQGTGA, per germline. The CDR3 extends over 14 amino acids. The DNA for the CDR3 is TGTGCCAGCAGCTTCGGGACTAGCATCAATGAGCAGTTCTTC. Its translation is CASSFGTSINEQFF.

The CDR3 coding sequence is TGTGCCAGCAGCTTCGACAGCTCCTACGAGCAGTACGTC. It translates to CASSFDSSYEQYV. The chain employs TRBV5-6 and TRBJ2-7, with D perhaps matching TRBD1 (5 bases). This CDR3 has 13 amino acids. V was pared by 2 bases and J by 0 bases, with 6 bases between. From germline, CDR1 is SGHDT and CDR2 YYEEEE.

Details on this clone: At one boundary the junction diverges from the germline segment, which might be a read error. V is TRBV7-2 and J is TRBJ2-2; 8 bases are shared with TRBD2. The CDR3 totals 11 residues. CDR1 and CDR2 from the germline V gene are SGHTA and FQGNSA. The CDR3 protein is CASSLAGELFF. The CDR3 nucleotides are TGTGCCAGCAGCCTAGCGGGTGAGCTGTTTTTT.

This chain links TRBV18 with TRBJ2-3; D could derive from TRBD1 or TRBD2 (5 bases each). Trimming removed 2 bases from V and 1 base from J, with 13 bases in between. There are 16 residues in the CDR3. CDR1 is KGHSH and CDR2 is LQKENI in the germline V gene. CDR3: CASSPVGKGGTDTQYF. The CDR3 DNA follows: TGTGCCAGCTCACCAGTCGGGAAAGGGGGCACAGATACGCAGTATTTT. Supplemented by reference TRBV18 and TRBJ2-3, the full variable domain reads NAGVMQNPRHLVRRRGQEARLRCSPMKGHSHVYWYRQLPEEGLKFMVYLQKENIIDESGMPKERFSAEFPKEGPSILRIQQVVRGDSAAYFCASSPVGKGGTDTQYFGPGTRLTVL.

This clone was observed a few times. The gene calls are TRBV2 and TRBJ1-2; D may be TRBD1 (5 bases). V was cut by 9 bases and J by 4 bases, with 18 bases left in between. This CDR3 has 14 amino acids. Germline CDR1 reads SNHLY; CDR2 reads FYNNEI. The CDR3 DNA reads TGTGCCAGGGGAACCGTGACAGTCCCCTATGGCTACACCTTC. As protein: CARGTVTVPYGYTF.

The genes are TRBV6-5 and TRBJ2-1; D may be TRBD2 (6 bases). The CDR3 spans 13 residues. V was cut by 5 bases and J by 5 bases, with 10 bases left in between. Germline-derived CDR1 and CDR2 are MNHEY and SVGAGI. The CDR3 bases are TGTGCCAGCAGTCAGGAGGGGCACAATGAGCAGTTCTTC. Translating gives CASSQEGHNEQFF.

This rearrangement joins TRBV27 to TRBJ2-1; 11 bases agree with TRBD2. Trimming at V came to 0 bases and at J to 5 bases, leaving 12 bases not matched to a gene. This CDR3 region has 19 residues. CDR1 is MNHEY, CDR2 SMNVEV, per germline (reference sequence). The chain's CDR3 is CASSLSDETSGRPHNEQFF. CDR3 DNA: TGTGCCAGCAGTTTATCCGATGAAACTAGCGGGAGACCCCACAATGAGCAGTTCTTC.

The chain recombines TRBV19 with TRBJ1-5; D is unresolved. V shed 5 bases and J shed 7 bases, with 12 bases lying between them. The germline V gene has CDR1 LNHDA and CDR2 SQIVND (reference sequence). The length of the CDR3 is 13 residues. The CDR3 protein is CASSEQSIQPQHF. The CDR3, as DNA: TGTGCCAGTAGTGAGCAGTCCATCCAGCCCCAGCATTTT.

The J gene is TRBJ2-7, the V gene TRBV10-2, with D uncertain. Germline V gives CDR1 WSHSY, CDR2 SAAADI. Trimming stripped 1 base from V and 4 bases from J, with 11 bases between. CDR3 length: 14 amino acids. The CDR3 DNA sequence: TGCGCCAGCAGTGAGTTTGGACGCTCATACGAGCAGTACTTC. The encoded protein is CASSEFGRSYEQYF.

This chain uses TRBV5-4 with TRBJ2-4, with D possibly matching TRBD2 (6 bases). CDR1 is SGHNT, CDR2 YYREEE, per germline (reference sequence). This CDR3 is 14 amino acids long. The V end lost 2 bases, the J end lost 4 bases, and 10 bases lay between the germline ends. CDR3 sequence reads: CASSFLGGKNIQYF. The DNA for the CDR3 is TGTGCCAGCAGCTTCCTGGGGGGTAAAAACATTCAGTACTTC.

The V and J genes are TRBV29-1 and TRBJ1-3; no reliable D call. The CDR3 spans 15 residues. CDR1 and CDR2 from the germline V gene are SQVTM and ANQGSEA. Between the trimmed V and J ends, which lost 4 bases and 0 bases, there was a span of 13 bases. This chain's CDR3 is CSVGEQLTSGNTIYF. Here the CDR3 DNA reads TGCAGCGTTGGTGAACAGCTTACCTCTGGAAACACCATATATTTT.